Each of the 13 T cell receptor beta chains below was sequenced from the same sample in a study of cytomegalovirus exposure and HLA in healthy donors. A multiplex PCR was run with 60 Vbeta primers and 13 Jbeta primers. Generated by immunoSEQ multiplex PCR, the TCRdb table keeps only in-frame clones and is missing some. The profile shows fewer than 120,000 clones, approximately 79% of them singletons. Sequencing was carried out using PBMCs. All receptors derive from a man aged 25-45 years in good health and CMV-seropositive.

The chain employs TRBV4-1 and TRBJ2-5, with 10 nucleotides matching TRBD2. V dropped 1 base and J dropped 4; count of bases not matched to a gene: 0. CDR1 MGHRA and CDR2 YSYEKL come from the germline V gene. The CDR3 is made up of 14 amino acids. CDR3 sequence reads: CASSQGLAGETQYF. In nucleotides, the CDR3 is TGCGCCAGCAGCCAAGGACTAGCGGGAGAGACCCAGTACTTC.

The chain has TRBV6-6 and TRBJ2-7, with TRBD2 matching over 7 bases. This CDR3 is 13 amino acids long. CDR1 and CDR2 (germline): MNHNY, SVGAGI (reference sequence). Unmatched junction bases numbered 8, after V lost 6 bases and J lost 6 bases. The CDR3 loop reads CASSITGGFEQYF. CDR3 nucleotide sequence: TGTGCCAGCAGCATCACGGGGGGTTTCGAGCAGTACTTC.

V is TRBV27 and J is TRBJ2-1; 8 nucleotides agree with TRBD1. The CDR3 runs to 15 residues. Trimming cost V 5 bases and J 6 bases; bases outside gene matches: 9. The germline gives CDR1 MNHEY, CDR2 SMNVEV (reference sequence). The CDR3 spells CASSTRTGIGNEQFF. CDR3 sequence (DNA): TGTGCCAGCAGTACCCGGACAGGGATCGGCAATGAGCAGTTCTTC.

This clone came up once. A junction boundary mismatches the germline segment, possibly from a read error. The CDR3, as DNA: TGTTCCAGCAGCTTAGGGGGGACAGGGGGCGAGCAGTACTTC. Encoded protein: CSSSLGGTGGEQYF. This chain links TRBV7-9 with TRBJ2-7, with 11 nucleotides matching TRBD1. Germline CDR1 is SEHNR and CDR2 is FQNEAQ (reference sequence). The CDR3 covers 14 residues.

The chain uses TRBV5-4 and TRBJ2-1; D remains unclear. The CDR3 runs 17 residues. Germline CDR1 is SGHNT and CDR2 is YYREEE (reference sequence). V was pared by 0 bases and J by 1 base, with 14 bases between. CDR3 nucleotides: TGTGCCAGCAGCTTGGACAGTCCCCGAAGTTCCTACAATGAGCAGTTCTTC. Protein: CASSLDSPRSSYNEQFF.

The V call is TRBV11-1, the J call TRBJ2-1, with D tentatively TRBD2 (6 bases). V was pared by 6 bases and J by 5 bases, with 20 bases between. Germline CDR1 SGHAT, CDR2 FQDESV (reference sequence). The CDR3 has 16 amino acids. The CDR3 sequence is CASSSINRGGDNEQFF. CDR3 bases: TGTGCCAGCAGTTCAATTAATCGGGGCGGGGACAATGAGCAGTTCTTC.

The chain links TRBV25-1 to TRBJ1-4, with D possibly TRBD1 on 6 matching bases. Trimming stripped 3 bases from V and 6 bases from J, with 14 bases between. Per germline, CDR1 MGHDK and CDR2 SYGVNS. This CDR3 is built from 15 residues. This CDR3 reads CASSEPRGSDEKLFF. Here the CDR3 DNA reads TGTGCCAGCAGTGAGCCCAGGGGATCGGATGAAAAACTGTTTTTT.

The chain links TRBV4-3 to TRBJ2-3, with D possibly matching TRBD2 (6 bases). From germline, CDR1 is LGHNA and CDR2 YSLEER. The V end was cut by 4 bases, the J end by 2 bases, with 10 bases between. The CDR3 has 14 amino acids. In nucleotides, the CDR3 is TGCGCCAGCAGCCTAGGACTAATCACAGATACGCAGTATTTT. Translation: CASSLGLITDTQYF.

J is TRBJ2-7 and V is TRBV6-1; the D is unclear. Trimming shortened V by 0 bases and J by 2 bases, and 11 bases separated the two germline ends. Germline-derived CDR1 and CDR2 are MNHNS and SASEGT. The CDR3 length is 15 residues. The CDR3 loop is CASSEAPGSAYEQYF. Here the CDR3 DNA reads TGTGCCAGCAGTGAAGCGCCCGGGTCCGCCTACGAGCAGTACTTC.

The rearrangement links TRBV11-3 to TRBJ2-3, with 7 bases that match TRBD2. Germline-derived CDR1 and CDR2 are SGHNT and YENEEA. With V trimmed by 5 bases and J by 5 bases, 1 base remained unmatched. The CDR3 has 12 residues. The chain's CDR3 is CASSGRGDTQYF. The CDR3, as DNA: TGTGCCAGCAGCGGGAGGGGAGATACGCAGTATTTT.

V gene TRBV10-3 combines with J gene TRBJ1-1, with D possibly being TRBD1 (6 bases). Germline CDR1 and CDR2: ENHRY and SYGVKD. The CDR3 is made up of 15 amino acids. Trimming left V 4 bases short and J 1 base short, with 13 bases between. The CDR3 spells CAISVFLQGNTEAFF. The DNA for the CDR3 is TGTGCCATCAGTGTATTTCTACAGGGGAACACTGAAGCTTTCTTT.

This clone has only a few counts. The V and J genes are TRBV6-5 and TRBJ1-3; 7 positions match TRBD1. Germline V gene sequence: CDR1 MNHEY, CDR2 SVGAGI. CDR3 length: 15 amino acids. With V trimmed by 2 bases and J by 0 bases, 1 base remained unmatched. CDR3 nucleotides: TGTGCCAGCAGTTACGGGGACAGCTCTGGAAACACCATATATTTT. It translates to CASSYGDSSGNTIYF.

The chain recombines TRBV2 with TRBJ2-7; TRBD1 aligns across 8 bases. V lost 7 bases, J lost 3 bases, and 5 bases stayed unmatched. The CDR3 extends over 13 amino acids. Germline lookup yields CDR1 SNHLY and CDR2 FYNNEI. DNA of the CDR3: TGTGCCAGCACAGGGACAGGCCTCTACGAGCAGTACTTC. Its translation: CASTGTGLYEQYF.